The clone carrying this T cell receptor beta chain was observed a single time. What it binds is not known. V was cut by 5 bases and J by 6 bases, with 12 bases left in between. The CDR3 spans 13 residues. Germline lookup yields CDR1 SGHVS and CDR2 FNYEAQ. These data come from a study of cytomegalovirus exposure and HLA in healthy donors. Whole-study context: A subsequent analysis reported that the roughly 120 validation repertoires were produced on the same platform that had also been used for the roughly 670 first-cohort repertoires.

Clones were sequenced by immunoSEQ multiplex PCR, and TCRdb holds only the in-frame ones, with some missing. The repertoire holds approximately 49,000 clones, with about 91% as singletons. General study points: Some TCR beta chains (164 of them) were listed as cytomegalovirus-associated. Most TCR sequences showed up rarely, but some public TCRs showed up in many donors.

The sequence was collected from a man aged 18 to 29 in good health and CMV-seronegative. This chain joins TRBV7-6 and TRBJ2-3; D may be TRBD2 (5 bases). Sequenced material: PBMCs. In DNA, the CDR3 is TGTGCCAGCAGCCCTAGCCTTGTGGATACGCAGTATTTT. Translation gives CASSPSLVDTQYF.